Following are 10 T cell receptor beta chains from one sample sequenced in a study of T-cell memory formation after mild COVID-19. In TCRdb, the 5' RACE reads were re-called with MiXCR into one record per CDR3 protein. The sample contains 300,000 to 400,000 distinct CDR3 sequences, under 15% of which appear only once. The specimen was PBMCs or a T cell subset sorted from them (not recorded which). Receptor source: a young man who had mild COVID-19 (a few samples of this study predate the infection). Cell type and time point are not known.

This clonotype was seen repeatedly, ten times or more. The rearrangement links TRBV20-1 to TRBJ1-1; D possibly corresponds to TRBD1 (6 bases). CDR1 and CDR2 (germline): DFQATT, SNEGSKA (reference sequence). The CDR3 runs 14 residues. V shed 4 bases and J shed 4 bases, with 16 bases lying between them. CDR3 bases: TGCAGTGCTATTCGGGGGCAGGGGAGCACTGAAGCTTTCTTT. It is translated as CSAIRGQGSTEAFF.

This clonotype was observed many times. The chain employs TRBV18 and TRBJ2-3; D could derive from TRBD1 or TRBD2 (5 bases each). Trimming took 4 bases from V and 3 from J, leaving 17 bases between them. Germline CDR1 reads KGHSH; CDR2 reads LQKENI. This CDR3 comprises 16 residues. DNA of the CDR3: TGTGCCAGCTCACTCCGGGACCTCGCGTGGACAGATACGCAGTATTTT. Protein product: CASSLRDLAWTDTQYF.

The chain is built from TRBV2 and TRBJ2-5, with 7 bases identical to TRBD2. This CDR3 has 15 residues. With 5 bases clipped from V and 0 bases from J, the junction kept 6 bases outside the gene matches. The germline V gene has CDR1 SNHLY and CDR2 FYNNEI. CDR3 DNA sequence: TGTGCCAGCAGTTCCCAGCGGGATTACCAAGAGACCCAGTACTTC. As protein: CASSSQRDYQETQYF.

Only a few counts were recorded for this clonotype. The CDR3 protein is CASSLWLAGGETQYF. The CDR3 region has the DNA TGTGCCAGCAGCTTATGGCTAGCGGGGGGAGAGACCCAGTACTTC. The chain has TRBV7-2 and TRBJ2-5; 11 bases map to TRBD2. This CDR3 is built from 15 residues. CDR1 SGHTA and CDR2 FQGNSA come from the germline V gene. V lost 2 bases, J lost 4 bases, and 3 bases stayed unmatched.

The J gene is TRBJ2-1, the V gene TRBV7-6; D gene uncertain. The CDR3 runs to 15 residues. Trimming pared 1 base from V and 4 bases from J, leaving 11 bases between. In germline, CDR1 is SGHVS, CDR2 FNYEAQ. The CDR3 reads CASSLGQELYNEQFF. In DNA form, the CDR3 reads TGTGCCAGCAGCTTAGGCCAGGAGCTTTACAATGAGCAGTTCTTC.

This clonotype was found many times. J is TRBJ1-1 and V is TRBV12-3 or TRBV12-4; D may be TRBD1 (6 bases). The CDR3 is 13 amino acids. V was trimmed by 3 bases and J by 6 bases, leaving 11 bases between them. CDR3 amino acids: CASSLDSNAEAFF. In DNA form, the CDR3 reads TGTGCCAGCAGTTTGGACAGCAACGCTGAAGCTTTCTTT.

V is TRBV2 and J is TRBJ2-3, with a possible D match to TRBD2 (5 bases). The CDR3 extends over 13 amino acids. V lost 10 bases, J lost 0 bases, and 11 bases lay in between. CDR1 is SNHLY, CDR2 FYNNEI, per germline. CDR3 DNA: TGTGCCACCACCCGGGGTAGCACAGATACGCAGTATTTT. As protein: CATTRGSTDTQYF.

The chain combines TRBV6-6 with TRBJ1-2; D remains ambiguous. Germline V gene lookup returns CDR1 MNHNY and CDR2 SVGAGI (reference sequence). Trimming removed 2 bases from V and 0 bases from J, with 10 bases in between. The CDR3 is 15 residues long. The CDR3 loop reads CASSYPITANYGYTF. CDR3 DNA sequence: TGTGCCAGCAGTTACCCGATAACAGCTAACTATGGCTACACCTTC.

The sample holds a few counts of this clonotype. The chain uses TRBV7-2 and TRBJ2-6; D not resolved. The CDR3 sequence is 15 residues long. Trimming removed 8 bases from V and 1 base from J, with 12 bases in between. Germline V gives CDR1 SGHTA, CDR2 FQGNSA. In nucleotides, the CDR3 is TGTGCCAGCCTCGGCGGCAAATCTGGGGCCAACGTCCTGACTTTC. It translates to CASLGGKSGANVLTF. Full variable domain (outside the CDR3, taken from reference TRBV7-2 and TRBJ2-6): GAGVSQSPSNKVTEKGKDVELRCDPISGHTALYWYRQSLGQGLEFLIYFQGNSAPDKSGLPSDRFSAERTGGSVSTLTIQRTQQEDSAVYLCASLGGKSGANVLTFGAGSRLTVL.

Many counts were recorded for this clonotype. V usage is TRBV6-2 or TRBV6-3 and J usage is TRBJ2-2; 14 positions match TRBD2. Looked up from germline, CDR1 is MNHEY and CDR2 is SVGEGT. The ends lost 0 bases at V and 1 base at J; junction bases unmatched: 4. The CDR3 has 19 residues. The CDR3: CASSYSGTSGGWNTGELFF. Here the CDR3 DNA reads TGTGCCAGCAGTTACTCCGGGACTAGCGGGGGATGGAACACCGGGGAGCTGTTTTTT.